The 28 T cell receptor beta chains in this list originate from one sample, sequenced in a study of response to subunit inactivated influenza vaccine. TCRdb redid the calling of the RT-PCR reads with MiXCR, one entry per CDR3 protein. In the table there are more than 550,000 distinct CDR3 sequences, 12% of which are singletons. Sample: PBMCs from blood, taken on the day of vaccination. These receptors were obtained from a man aged 45-60 years who received an inactivated influenza vaccine.

CDR3 nucleotide sequence: TGTGCCAGCAGCCAAGCATATATAACAGATACGCAGTATTTT. Encoded protein: CASSQAYITDTQYF. The V call is TRBV3-1, the J call TRBJ2-3; D remains ambiguous. The CDR3 loop spans 14 amino acids. The V end was cut by 1 base, the J end by 3 bases, with 8 bases between. From germline, CDR1 is LGHDT and CDR2 YNNKEL (reference sequence).

The chain combines TRBV7-9 with TRBJ1-1; 10 nucleotides agree with TRBD1. Germline values: CDR1 SEHNR, CDR2 FQNEAQ (reference sequence). The V and J ends lost 3 bases and 3 bases, in that order; junction bases with no gene match: 4. The CDR3 is made up of 15 amino acids. The CDR3 sequence: CASSFVGTGDTEAFF. The CDR3 DNA follows: TGTGCCAGCAGCTTTGTCGGGACAGGGGACACTGAAGCTTTCTTT.

The table lists this clonotype with a few counts. The V and J genes are TRBV27 and TRBJ2-4; D tentatively fits TRBD1 or TRBD2 (6 bases each). V lost 6 bases to trimming and J lost 0 bases, with 15 bases between them. The CDR3 spans 16 residues. In germline, CDR1 is MNHEY, CDR2 SMNVEV (reference sequence). The DNA for the CDR3 is TGTGCCAGCAGCCGACGTGGGGGGCTAGCCAAAAACATTCAGTACTTC. This sequence encodes CASSRRGGLAKNIQYF.

The rearrangement links TRBV2 to TRBJ2-7; 8 bases are shared with TRBD2. V shed 2 bases, J shed 4 bases, and the junction held 7 bases outside the gene matches. The CDR3 totals 15 residues. Per germline, CDR1 SNHLY and CDR2 FYNNEI. In nucleotides, the CDR3 is TGTGCCAGCAGTGAATACGGGGGGGCCGTATACGAGCAGTACTTC. It specifies CASSEYGGAVYEQYF.

This clonotype was counted between two and nine times. The rearrangement links TRBV5-1 to TRBJ2-1; a possible D gene is TRBD2 (6 bases). Trimming took 2 bases from V and 0 from J, leaving 12 bases between them. The CDR3 is 16 amino acids. CDR1 SGHRS and CDR2 YFSETQ come from the germline V gene. The CDR3 sequence: CASSFGSHLSYNEQFF. The CDR3 DNA reads as TGCGCCAGCAGCTTCGGGAGCCACCTCTCCTACAATGAGCAGTTCTTC. The complete variable domain, with remaining parts taken from reference TRBV5-1 and TRBJ2-1, reads KAGVTQTPRYLIKTRGQQVTLSCSPISGHRSVSWYQQTPGQGLQFLFEYFSETQRNKGNFPGRFSGRQFSNSRSEMNVSTLELGDSALYLCASSFGSHLSYNEQFFGPGTRLTVL.

This clonotype was detected only a few times. Here the CDR3 reads CASSYSGTSGTSYEQYF. The CDR3 DNA is TGTGCCAGCAGTTACTCCGGGACTAGCGGAACCTCCTACGAGCAGTACTTC. J is TRBJ2-7 and V is TRBV6-5, with 11 bases lining up with TRBD2. The J segment lost 0 bases and the V segment lost 0 bases, leaving 4 bases of the junction unmatched. This CDR3 region has 17 residues. Germline V lookup: CDR1 MNHEY, CDR2 SVGAGI.

CDR3 amino acids: CASSLAPASVGGELFF. Here the CDR3 DNA reads TGTGCCAGCAGCTTAGCCCCCGCTAGCGTGGGCGGGGAGCTGTTTTTT. The chain links TRBV7-9 to TRBJ2-2, with D possibly matching TRBD2 (6 bases). The germline V gene has CDR1 SEHNR and CDR2 FQNEAQ (reference sequence). This CDR3 is built from 16 residues. The ends were cut back, 0 bases at V and 7 bases at J, with 15 bases in the middle.

This clonotype was detected only a few times. The chain employs TRBV12-3 or TRBV12-4 and TRBJ2-6; D ambiguous. V was pared by 2 bases and J by 2 bases, with 10 bases between. The CDR3 runs to 16 residues. DNA of the CDR3: TGTGCCAGCAGTTTATACGGACCTCCTGGGGCCAACGTCCTGACTTTC. Translated, it gives CASSLYGPPGANVLTF.

This clonotype was seen only a few times. The rearrangement joins TRBV29-1 to TRBJ1-2; D call uncertain. The CDR3 loop spans 12 amino acids. Germline assignment: CDR1 SQVTM and CDR2 ANQGSEA. Trimming took 7 bases from V and 0 from J, leaving 9 bases between them. The CDR3 DNA reads TGCAGCGCCACGATTGCTAACTATGGCTACACCTTC. Its protein product is CSATIANYGYTF.

The rearrangement links TRBV5-6 to TRBJ2-1, with D tentatively TRBD1 (5 bases). V was clipped by 0 bases and J by 3 bases, with 13 bases between them. Germline V gene sequence: CDR1 SGHDT, CDR2 YYEEEE. There are 16 residues in the CDR3. This CDR3 reads CASSLGRQLYYNEQFF. In DNA form, the CDR3 reads TGTGCCAGCAGCTTGGGGAGACAGTTATACTACAATGAGCAGTTCTTC. Drawing the rest from reference TRBV5-6 and TRBJ2-1, the complete variable domain is DAGVTQSPTHLIKTRGQQVTLRCSPKSGHDTVSWYQQALGQGPQFIFQYYEEEERQRGNFPDRFSGHQFPNYSSELNVNALLLGDSALYLCASSLGRQLYYNEQFFGPGTRLTVL.

This clonotype has more than one count but fewer than ten. The CDR3 protein is CASSSGTAYSPLHF. CDR3 DNA sequence: TGTGCCAGCAGCTCCGGGACAGCGTATTCACCCCTCCACTTT. J is TRBJ1-6 and V is TRBV7-2, with 7 bases matching TRBD1. CDR1 and CDR2 (germline): SGHTA, FQGNSA. Losses at the gene ends were 4 bases for V and 8 bases for J; bases not matched to a gene: 5. The CDR3 totals 14 residues.

This clonotype was seen ten or more times. The J gene is TRBJ2-7, the V gene TRBV7-9; 8 bases align to TRBD1. CDR1 SEHNR and CDR2 FQNEAQ come from the germline V gene (reference sequence). V lost 5 bases, J lost 6 bases, and 6 bases stayed unmatched. CDR3 size: 13 residues. The CDR3 loop reads CASSAGQGGEQYF. The CDR3 DNA is TGTGCCAGCAGCGCCGGACAGGGAGGCGAGCAGTACTTC.

This clonotype was seen a few times. This chain uses TRBV7-2 with TRBJ2-7; D assignment may be TRBD1 or TRBD2 (6 bases each). The CDR3 has 16 residues. V lost 1 base, J lost 8 bases, and 21 bases lay in between. CDR1 is SGHTA and CDR2 is FQGNSA in the germline V gene. Here the CDR3 reads CASSLGGAGQLLKQYF. CDR3 coding DNA: TGTGCCAGCAGCTTAGGAGGTGCGGGACAACTGTTGAAGCAGTACTTC.

V and J are TRBV18 and TRBJ2-5, with 7 bases lining up with TRBD2. Germline assignment: CDR1 KGHSH and CDR2 LQKENI. The CDR3 covers 13 residues. The V gene end was trimmed by 5 bases and the J gene end by 6 bases; junction bases not matched to a gene: 6. CDR3 amino acids: CASSSAGDQTQYF. CDR3 DNA sequence: TGTGCCAGCTCATCCGCGGGGGACCAGACCCAGTACTTC.

Here the CDR3 reads CASSMTCTYNEQFF. The DNA for the CDR3 is TGTGCCAGCAGTATGACTTGCACATACAATGAGCAGTTCTTC. The chain uses TRBV6-2 or TRBV6-3 and TRBJ2-1; D gene uncertain. Germline V gene lookup returns CDR1 MNHEY and CDR2 SVGEGT. With 5 bases removed from V and 4 bases from J, the gap between germline ends came to 12 bases. The CDR3 spans 14 residues.

The chain combines TRBV29-1 with TRBJ2-3; D remains unclear. The V and J ends lost 4 bases and 0 bases respectively, with 14 bases between them. The CDR3 has 15 amino acids. Germline V gene lookup returns CDR1 SQVTM and CDR2 ANQGSEA. The CDR3 here is CSVGYGVRSTDTQYF. For the CDR3, the DNA is TGCAGCGTTGGGTATGGGGTAAGAAGCACAGATACGCAGTATTTT.

In its sample, this clonotype was seen a few times. This sequence joins TRBV5-6 and TRBJ2-7, with D unresolved. The CDR3 has 16 residues. The germline V gene encodes CDR1 SGHDT and CDR2 YYEEEE. Between the trimmed V and J ends, which lost 2 bases and 0 bases, there was a span of 15 bases. Here the CDR3 DNA reads TGTGCCAGCAGCTTACAGCGAGTCCTGAGCTCCTACGAGCAGTACTTC. Translating gives CASSLQRVLSSYEQYF.

This clonotype was seen more than once but under ten times. The chain has TRBV30 and TRBJ1-5; TRBD1 matches at 12 bases. V lost 2 bases to trimming and J lost 1 base; unmatched junction nucleotides: 6. The germline CDR1 and CDR2 sequences are GTSNPN and SVGIG (reference sequence). The CDR3 runs 17 residues. Written as DNA, the CDR3 is TGTGCCTGGAGTCGGGACAGGGGGCACTTGAGCAATCAGCCCCAGCATTTT. This sequence encodes CAWSRDRGHLSNQPQHF.

The V gene is TRBV5-1, the J gene TRBJ2-2, with unresolved D. Germline CDR1 reads SGHRS; CDR2 reads YFSETQ. V was clipped by 0 bases and J by 2 bases, with 8 bases between them. There are 15 residues in the CDR3. The CDR3 nucleotides read TGCGCCAGCAGCTTGGTCCAGCAAAACACCGGGGAGCTGTTTTTT. Its translation: CASSLVQQNTGELFF.

This clonotype was counted at least ten times. The rearrangement links TRBV12-3 or TRBV12-4 to TRBJ2-5; 8 bases are shared with TRBD1. This CDR3 has 14 residues. The J segment lost 5 bases and the V segment lost 3 bases, leaving 5 bases of the junction unmatched. Here the CDR3 DNA reads TGTGCCAGCAGTTTCTCAGGGGGCCAGGAGACCCAGTACTTC. This gives the protein CASSFSGGQETQYF.

This clonotype was recorded a few times. J is TRBJ2-7 and V is TRBV7-6, with D possibly being TRBD2 (6 bases). The CDR3 consists of 14 residues. Trimming removed 5 bases from V and 7 bases from J, with 18 bases in between. Germline lookup yields CDR1 SGHVS and CDR2 FNYEAQ. The CDR3 region is CASSRGTAEGEQYF. Here the CDR3 DNA reads TGTGCCAGCAGCCGCGGGACGGCTGAGGGGGAGCAGTACTTC.

This clonotype was found many times. The J gene is TRBJ2-7, the V gene TRBV2, with D unresolved. This CDR3 contains 11 residues. The germline V and J ends were trimmed by 5 bases and 7 bases, with 9 bases remaining between them. The germline gives CDR1 SNHLY, CDR2 FYNNEI. CDR3 nucleotides: TGTGCCAGCAGTCTCAAGGCGGAGCAGTACTTC. This translates into CASSLKAEQYF.

This clonotype was observed a handful of times. The V gene is TRBV7-3, the J gene TRBJ2-6, with D possibly matching TRBD1 (5 bases). From germline, CDR1 is SGHTA and CDR2 FQGTGA. The CDR3 contains 17 residues. V lost 2 bases and J lost 0, with 11 bases in between. The CDR3 sequence is CASSLSGRSSGANVLTF. The CDR3 DNA reads as TGTGCCAGCAGCTTATCAGGGCGAAGCTCTGGGGCCAACGTCCTGACTTTC. Filled out from reference TRBV7-3 and TRBJ2-6, the complete variable domain reads GAGVSQTPSNKVTEKGKYVELRCDPISGHTALYWYRQSLGQGPEFLIYFQGTGAADDSGLPNDRFFAVRPEGSVSTLKIQRTERGDSAVYLCASSLSGRSSGANVLTFGAGSRLTVL.

This clonotype has only a few counts. V and J are TRBV6-1 and TRBJ2-3, with 10 nucleotides matching TRBD2. The germline V gene has CDR1 MNHNS and CDR2 SASEGT. This CDR3 has 13 amino acids. V lost 5 bases, J lost 8 bases, and 4 bases stayed unmatched. As DNA, the CDR3 is TGTGCCAGCAGTCCGGGACTAGCGATTACGCAGTATTTT. Protein sequence: CASSPGLAITQYF.

This clonotype was observed many times. The chain carries TRBV24-1 and TRBJ2-1; TRBD2 aligns across 12 bases. Germline V gives CDR1 KGHDR, CDR2 SFDVKD. This CDR3 is built from 17 residues. The V segment lost 5 bases and the J segment 5 bases; nucleotides outside the gene matches: 9. CDR3: CATSAIGTSGQNNEQFF. As DNA, the CDR3 is TGTGCCACCAGTGCCATAGGGACTAGCGGGCAAAACAATGAGCAGTTCTTC.

At least ten counts were recorded for this clonotype. The V and J genes are TRBV7-6 and TRBJ2-7; TRBD1 aligns across 9 bases. This CDR3 is built from 16 residues. V lost 5 bases to trimming and J lost 6 bases; unmatched junction nucleotides: 14. CDR1 and CDR2 (germline): SGHVS, FNYEAQ. The DNA for the CDR3 is TGTGCCAGCAGCCCCGGCCGAGGGACAGGGAAGTCCGAGCAGTACTTC. Protein product: CASSPGRGTGKSEQYF. The variable domain in full, with the rest retrieved from reference TRBV7-6 and TRBJ2-7, is GAGVSQSPRYKVTKRGQDVALRCDPISGHVSLYWYRQALGQGPEFLTYFNYEAQQDKSGLPNDRFSAERPEGSISTLTIQRTEQRDSAMYRCASSPGRGTGKSEQYFGPGTRLTVT.

The J gene is TRBJ2-1, the V gene TRBV10-1, with D possibly called TRBD1 or TRBD2 (5 bases each). Trimming shortened V by 6 bases and J by 6 bases, and 18 bases separated the two germline ends. Germline assignment: CDR1 WNHNN and CDR2 SYGVQD (reference sequence). The CDR3 length is 15 residues. The CDR3, as DNA: TGCGCCAGCAGCCGGACGAGGGTGGGGCCCAATGAGCAGTTCTTC. Translated: CASSRTRVGPNEQFF.

This clonotype was recorded a few times. This rearrangement joins TRBV20-1 to TRBJ2-5, with no clear D. CDR1 is DFQATT and CDR2 is SNEGSKA in the germline V gene (reference sequence). Trimming pared 2 bases from V and 5 bases from J, leaving 9 bases between. The CDR3 is made up of 12 amino acids. The CDR3 region is CSARPPGETQYF. Written as DNA, the CDR3 is TGCAGTGCTAGACCCCCCGGGGAGACCCAGTACTTC.